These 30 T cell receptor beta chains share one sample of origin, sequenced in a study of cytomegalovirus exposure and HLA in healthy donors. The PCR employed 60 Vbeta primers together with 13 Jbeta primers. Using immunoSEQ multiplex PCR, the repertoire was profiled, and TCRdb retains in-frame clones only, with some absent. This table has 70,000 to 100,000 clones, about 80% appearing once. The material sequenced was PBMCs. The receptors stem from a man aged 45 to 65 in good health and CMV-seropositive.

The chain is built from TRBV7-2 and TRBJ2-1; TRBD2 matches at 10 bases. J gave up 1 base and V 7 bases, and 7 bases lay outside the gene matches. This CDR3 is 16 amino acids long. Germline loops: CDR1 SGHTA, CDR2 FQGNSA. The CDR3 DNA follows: TGTGCCAGCAACACGAATAGCGGGAGGTCCTACAATGAGCAGTTCTTC. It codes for CASNTNSGRSYNEQFF.

As DNA, the CDR3 is TGTGCCAGCAGCTTAGCACAGGGCTATGGCTACACCTTC. Its protein product is CASSLAQGYGYTF. The rearrangement joins TRBV7-2 to TRBJ1-2, with D possibly matching TRBD1 (6 bases). The germline V and J ends were trimmed by 0 bases and 4 bases, with 6 bases remaining between them. Germline CDR1 reads SGHTA; CDR2 reads FQGNSA. The CDR3 sequence is 13 residues long.

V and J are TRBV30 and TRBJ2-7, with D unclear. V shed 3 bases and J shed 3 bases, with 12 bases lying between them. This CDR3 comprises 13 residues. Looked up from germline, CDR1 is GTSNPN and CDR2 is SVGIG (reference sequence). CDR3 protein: CAWRTQVLYEQYF. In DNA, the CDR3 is TGTGCCTGGAGGACCCAGGTGCTCTACGAGCAGTACTTC.

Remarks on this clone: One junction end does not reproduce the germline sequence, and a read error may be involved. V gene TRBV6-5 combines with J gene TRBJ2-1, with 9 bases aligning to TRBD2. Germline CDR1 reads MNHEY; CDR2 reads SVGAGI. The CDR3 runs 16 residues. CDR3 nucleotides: TGTGTCAGCAGTTACGGTATGCTAGCGGGGTCCAATGAGCAGTTCTTC. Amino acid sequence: CVSSYGMLAGSNEQFF.

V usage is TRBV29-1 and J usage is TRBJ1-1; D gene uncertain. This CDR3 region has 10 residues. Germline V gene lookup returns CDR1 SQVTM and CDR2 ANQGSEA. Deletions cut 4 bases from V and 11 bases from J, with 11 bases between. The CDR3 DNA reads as TGCAGCGTTGGTCCAGATACCGCTTTCTTT. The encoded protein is CSVGPDTAFF.

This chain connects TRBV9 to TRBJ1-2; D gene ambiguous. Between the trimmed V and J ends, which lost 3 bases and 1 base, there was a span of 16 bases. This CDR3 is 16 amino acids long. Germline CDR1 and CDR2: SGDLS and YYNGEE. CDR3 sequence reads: CASSAPAGGNNYGYTF. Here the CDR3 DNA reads TGTGCCAGCAGCGCGCCTGCGGGCGGTAATAACTATGGCTACACCTTC.

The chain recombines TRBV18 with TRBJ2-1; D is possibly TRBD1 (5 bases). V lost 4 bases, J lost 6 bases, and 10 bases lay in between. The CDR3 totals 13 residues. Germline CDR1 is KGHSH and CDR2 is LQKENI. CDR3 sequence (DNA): TGTGCCAGCTCACTCCAGGGCGGCAATGAGCAGTTCTTC. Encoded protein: CASSLQGGNEQFF.

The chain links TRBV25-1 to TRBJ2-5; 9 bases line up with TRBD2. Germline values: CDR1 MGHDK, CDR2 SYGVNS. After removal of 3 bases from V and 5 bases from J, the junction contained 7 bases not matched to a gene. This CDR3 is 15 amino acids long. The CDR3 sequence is CASSEASGITETQYF. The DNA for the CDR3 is TGTGCCAGCAGTGAGGCTAGCGGGATCACGGAGACCCAGTACTTC.

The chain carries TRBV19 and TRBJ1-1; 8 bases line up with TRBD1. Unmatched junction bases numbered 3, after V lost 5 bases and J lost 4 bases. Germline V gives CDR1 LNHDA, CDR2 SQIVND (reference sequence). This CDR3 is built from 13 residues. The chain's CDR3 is CASSSTGGTEAFF. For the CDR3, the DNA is TGTGCCAGTAGTTCTACAGGGGGCACTGAAGCTTTCTTT. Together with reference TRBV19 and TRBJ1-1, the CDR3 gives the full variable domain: DGGITQSPKYLFRKEGQNVTLSCEQNLNHDAMYWYRQDPGQGLRLIYYSQIVNDFQKGDIAEGYSVSREKKESFPLTVTSAQKNPTAFYLCASSSTGGTEAFFGQGTRLTVV.

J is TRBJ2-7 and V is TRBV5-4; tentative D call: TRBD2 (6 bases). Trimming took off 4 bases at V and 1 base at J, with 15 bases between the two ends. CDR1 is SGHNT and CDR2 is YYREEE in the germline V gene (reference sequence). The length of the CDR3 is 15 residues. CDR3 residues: CASSPQRGSSYEQYF. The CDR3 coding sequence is TGTGCCAGCAGCCCTCAACGGGGGAGTTCCTACGAGCAGTACTTC. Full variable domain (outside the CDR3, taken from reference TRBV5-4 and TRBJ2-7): ETGVTQSPTHLIKTRGQQVTLRCSSQSGHNTVSWYQQALGQGPQFIFQYYREEENGRGNFPPRFSGLQFPNYSSELNVNALELDDSALYLCASSPQRGSSYEQYFGPGTRLTVT.

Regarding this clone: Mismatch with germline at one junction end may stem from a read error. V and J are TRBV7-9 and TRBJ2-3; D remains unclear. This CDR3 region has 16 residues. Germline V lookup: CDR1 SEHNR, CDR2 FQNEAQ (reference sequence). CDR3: CSSSLVVRWFSDTQYF. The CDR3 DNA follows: TGTTCCAGCAGCTTAGTGGTTAGATGGTTCTCAGATACGCAGTATTTT.

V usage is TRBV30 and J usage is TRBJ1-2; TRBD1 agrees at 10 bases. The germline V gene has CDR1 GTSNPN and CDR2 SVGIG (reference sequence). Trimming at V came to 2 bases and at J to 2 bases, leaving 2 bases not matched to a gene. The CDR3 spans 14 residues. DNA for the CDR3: TGTGCCTGGAGTCCGGACAGGGGGAACTATGGCTACACCTTC. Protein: CAWSPDRGNYGYTF.

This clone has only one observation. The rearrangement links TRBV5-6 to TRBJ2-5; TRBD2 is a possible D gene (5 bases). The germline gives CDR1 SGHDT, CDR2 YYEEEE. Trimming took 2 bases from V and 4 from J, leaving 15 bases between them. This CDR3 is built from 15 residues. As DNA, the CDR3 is TGTGCCAGCAGCTTACAGAGGGAAATAGGAGAGACCCAGTACTTC. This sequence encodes CASSLQREIGETQYF.

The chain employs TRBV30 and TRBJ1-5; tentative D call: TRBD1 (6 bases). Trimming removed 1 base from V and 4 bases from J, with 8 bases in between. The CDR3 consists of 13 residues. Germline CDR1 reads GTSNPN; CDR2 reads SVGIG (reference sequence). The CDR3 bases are TGTGCCTGGAGTGGACAGGCAAATCAGCCCCAGCATTTT. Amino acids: CAWSGQANQPQHF.

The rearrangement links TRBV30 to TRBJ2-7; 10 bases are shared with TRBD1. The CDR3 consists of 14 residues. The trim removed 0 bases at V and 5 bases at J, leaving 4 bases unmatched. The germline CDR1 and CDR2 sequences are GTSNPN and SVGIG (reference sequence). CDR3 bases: TGTGCCTGGAGTGTCTTGGGACAGGGGAACGAGCAGTACTTC. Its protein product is CAWSVLGQGNEQYF. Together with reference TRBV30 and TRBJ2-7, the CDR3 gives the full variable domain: SQTIHQWPATLVQPVGSPLSLECTVEGTSNPNLYWYRQAAGRGLQLLFYSVGIGQISSEVPQNLSASRPQDRQFILSSKKLLLSDSGFYLCAWSVLGQGNEQYFGPGTRLTVT.

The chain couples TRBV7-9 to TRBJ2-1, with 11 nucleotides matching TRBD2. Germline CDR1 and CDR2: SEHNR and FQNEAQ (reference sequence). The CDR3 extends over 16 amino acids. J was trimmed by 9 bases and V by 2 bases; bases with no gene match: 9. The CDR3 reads CASSLFVGLAEGEQFF. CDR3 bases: TGTGCCAGCAGCTTATTCGTGGGACTAGCGGAGGGTGAGCAGTTCTTC.

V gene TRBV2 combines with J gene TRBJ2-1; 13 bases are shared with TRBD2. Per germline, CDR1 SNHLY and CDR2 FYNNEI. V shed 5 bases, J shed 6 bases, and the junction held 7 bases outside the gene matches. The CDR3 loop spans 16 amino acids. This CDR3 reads CASSPGLAGVVNEQFF. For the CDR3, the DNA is TGTGCCAGCAGTCCAGGACTAGCGGGAGTGGTCAATGAGCAGTTCTTC.

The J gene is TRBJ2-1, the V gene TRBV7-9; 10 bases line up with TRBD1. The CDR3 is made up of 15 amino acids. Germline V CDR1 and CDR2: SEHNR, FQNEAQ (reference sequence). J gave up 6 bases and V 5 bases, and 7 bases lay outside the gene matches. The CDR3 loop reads CASSPIWTGGNEQFF. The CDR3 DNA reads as TGTGCCAGCAGCCCCATCTGGACAGGGGGCAATGAGCAGTTCTTC. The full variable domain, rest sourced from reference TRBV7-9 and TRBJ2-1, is DTGVSQNPRHKITKRGQNVTFRCDPISEHNRLYWYRQTLGQGPEFLTYFQNEAQLEKSRLLSDRFSAERPKGSFSTLEIQRTEQGDSAMYLCASSPIWTGGNEQFFGPGTRLTVL.

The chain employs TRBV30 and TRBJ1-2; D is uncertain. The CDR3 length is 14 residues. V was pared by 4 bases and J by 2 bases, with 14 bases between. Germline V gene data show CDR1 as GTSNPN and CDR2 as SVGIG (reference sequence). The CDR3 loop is CAWTLSLLNYGYTF. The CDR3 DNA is TGTGCCTGGACTCTAAGCCTCCTCAACTATGGCTACACCTTC.

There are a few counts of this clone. CDR3 amino acids: CASSSGQANSYEQYF. The CDR3 bases are TGCGCCAGCAGCTCCGGACAGGCGAACTCCTACGAGCAGTACTTC. The chain joins TRBV5-1 to TRBJ2-7, with 7 bases lining up with TRBD1. Per germline, CDR1 SGHRS and CDR2 YFSETQ. The CDR3 is 15 amino acids. Trimming removed 3 bases from V and 0 bases from J; junction bases left unmatched: 6.

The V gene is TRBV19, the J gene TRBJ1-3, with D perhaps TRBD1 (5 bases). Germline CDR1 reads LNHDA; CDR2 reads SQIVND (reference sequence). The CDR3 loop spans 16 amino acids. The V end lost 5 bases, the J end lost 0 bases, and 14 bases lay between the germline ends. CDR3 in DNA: TGTGCCAGTAGTCCTAGGGACTCCATCTCTGGAAACACCATATATTTT. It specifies CASSPRDSISGNTIYF.

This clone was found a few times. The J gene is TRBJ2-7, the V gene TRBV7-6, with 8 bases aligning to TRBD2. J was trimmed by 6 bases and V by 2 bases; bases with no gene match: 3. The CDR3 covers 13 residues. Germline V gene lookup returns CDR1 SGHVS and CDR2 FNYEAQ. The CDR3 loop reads CASSLRGGSEQYF. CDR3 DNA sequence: TGTGCCAGCAGCTTACGGGGGGGGTCCGAGCAGTACTTC.

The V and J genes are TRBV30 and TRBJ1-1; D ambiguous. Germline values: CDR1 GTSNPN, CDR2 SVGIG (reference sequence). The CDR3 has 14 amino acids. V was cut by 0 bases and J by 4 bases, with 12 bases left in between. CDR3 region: CAWSVNIGVTEAFF. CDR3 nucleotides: TGTGCCTGGAGTGTAAATATCGGGGTCACTGAAGCTTTCTTT.

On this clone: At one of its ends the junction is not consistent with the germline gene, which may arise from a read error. The CDR3 DNA is TGTGCCTGGAGCGATGGGACAGACGAAAACAGTCAGTACTTC. Its translation: CAWSDGTDENSQYF. V and J are TRBV30 and TRBJ2-4; TRBD1 aligns across 7 bases. Germline-derived CDR1 and CDR2 are GTSNPN and SVGIG (reference sequence). CDR3 length equals 14 residues.

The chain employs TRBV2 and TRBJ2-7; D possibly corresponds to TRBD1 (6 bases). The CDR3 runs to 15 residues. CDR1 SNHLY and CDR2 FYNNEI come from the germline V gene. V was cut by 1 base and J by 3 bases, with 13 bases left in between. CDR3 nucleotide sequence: TGTGCCAGCAGTGAAGGACAGGCCAGAGACTACGAGCAGTACTTC. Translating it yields CASSEGQARDYEQYF.

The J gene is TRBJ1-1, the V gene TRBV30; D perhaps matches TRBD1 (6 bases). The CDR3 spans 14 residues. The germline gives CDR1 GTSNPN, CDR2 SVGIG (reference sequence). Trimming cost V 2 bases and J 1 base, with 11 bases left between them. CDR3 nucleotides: TGTGCCTGGAGTAGGGGACACCCGAACACTGAAGCTTTCTTT. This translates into CAWSRGHPNTEAFF.

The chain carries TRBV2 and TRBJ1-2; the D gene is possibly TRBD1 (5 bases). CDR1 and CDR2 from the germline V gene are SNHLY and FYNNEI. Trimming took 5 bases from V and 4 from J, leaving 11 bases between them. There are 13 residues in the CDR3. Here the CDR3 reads CASSRSGGYGYTF. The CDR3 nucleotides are TGTGCCAGCAGTAGGTCCGGGGGCTATGGCTACACCTTC.

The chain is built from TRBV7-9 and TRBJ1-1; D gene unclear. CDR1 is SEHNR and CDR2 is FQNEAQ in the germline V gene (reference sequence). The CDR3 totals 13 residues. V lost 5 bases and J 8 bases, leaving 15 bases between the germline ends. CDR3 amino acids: CASSPRNGGEAFF. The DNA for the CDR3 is TGTGCCAGCAGCCCTAGAAACGGCGGGGAAGCTTTCTTT.

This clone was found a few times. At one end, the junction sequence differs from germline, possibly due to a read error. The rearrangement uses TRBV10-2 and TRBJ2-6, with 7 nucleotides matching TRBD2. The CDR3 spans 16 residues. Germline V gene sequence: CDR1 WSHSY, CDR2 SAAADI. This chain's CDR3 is CASRSAGTIGANGLTF. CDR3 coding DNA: TGCGCCAGCAGAAGCGCAGGGACTATTGGGGCCAACGGCCTGACTTTC.

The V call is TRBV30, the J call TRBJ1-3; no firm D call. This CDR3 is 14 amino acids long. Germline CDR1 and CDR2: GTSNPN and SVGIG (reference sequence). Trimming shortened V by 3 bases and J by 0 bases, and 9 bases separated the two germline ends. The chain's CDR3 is CAWSARSSGNTIYF. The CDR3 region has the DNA TGTGCCTGGAGCGCACGTAGCTCTGGAAACACCATATATTTT.